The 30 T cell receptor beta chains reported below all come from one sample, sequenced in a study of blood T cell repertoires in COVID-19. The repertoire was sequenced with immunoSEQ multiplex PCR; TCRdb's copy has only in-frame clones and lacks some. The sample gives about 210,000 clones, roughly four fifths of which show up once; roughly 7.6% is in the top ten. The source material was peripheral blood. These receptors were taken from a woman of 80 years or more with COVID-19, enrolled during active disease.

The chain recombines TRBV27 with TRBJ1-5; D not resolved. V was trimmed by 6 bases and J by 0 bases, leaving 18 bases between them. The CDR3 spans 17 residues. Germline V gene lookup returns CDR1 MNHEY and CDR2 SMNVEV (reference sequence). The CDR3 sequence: CASSSLAEAYSNQPQHF. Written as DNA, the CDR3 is TGTGCCAGCAGCTCCCTGGCCGAGGCCTATAGCAATCAGCCCCAGCATTTT.

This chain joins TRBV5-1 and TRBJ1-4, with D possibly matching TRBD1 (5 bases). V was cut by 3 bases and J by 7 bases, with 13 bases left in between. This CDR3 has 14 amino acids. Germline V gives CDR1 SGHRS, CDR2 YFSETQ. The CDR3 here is CASSYRDLGEKLFF. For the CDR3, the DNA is TGCGCCAGCAGCTACCGGGACTTGGGTGAAAAACTGTTTTTT.

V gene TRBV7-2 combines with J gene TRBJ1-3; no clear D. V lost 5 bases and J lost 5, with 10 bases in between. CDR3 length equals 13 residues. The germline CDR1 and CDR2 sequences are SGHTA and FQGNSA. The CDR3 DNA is TGTGCCAGCAGCCTCCAAACACGAAACACCATATATTTT. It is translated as CASSLQTRNTIYF.

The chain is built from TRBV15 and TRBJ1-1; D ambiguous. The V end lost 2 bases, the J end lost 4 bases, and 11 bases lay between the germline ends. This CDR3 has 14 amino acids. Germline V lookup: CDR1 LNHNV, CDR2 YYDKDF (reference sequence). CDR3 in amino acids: CATSRNKGGTEAFF. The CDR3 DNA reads TGTGCCACCAGCAGAAATAAGGGAGGCACTGAAGCTTTCTTT.

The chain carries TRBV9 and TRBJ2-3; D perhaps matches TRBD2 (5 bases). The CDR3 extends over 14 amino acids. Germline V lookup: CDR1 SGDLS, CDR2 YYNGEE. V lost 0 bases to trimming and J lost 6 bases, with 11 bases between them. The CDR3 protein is CASSVVPGGDTQYF. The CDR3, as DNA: TGTGCCAGCAGCGTAGTCCCAGGAGGTGATACGCAGTATTTT.

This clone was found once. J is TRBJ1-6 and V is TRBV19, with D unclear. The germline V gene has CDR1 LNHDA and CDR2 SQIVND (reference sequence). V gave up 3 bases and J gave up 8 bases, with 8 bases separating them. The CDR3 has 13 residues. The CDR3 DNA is TGTGCCAGTAGTATTTTTTCCGATTCACCCCTCCACTTT. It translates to CASSIFSDSPLHF.

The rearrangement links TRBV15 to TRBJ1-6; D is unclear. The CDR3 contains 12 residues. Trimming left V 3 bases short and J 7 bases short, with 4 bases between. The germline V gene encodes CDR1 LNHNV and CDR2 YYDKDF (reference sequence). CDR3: CATSRQNSPLHF. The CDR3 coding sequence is TGTGCCACCAGCAGGCAGAATTCACCCCTCCACTTT.

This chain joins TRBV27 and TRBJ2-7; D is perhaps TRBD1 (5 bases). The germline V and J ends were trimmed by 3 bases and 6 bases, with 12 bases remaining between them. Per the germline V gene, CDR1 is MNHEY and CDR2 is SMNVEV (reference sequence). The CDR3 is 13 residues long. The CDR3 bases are TGTGCCAGCAGTTTGGGGCTTGGCGGCGAGCAGTACTTC. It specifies CASSLGLGGEQYF.

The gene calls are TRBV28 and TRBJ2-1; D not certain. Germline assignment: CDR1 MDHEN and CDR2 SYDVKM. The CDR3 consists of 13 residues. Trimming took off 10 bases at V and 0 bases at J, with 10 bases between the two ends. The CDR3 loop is CATTMSSYNEQFF. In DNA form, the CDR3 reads TGTGCCACCACGATGAGCTCCTACAATGAGCAGTTCTTC.

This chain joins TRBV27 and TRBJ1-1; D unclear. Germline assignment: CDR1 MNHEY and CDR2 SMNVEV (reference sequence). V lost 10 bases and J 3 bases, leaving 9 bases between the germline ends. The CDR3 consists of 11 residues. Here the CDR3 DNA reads TGTGCCACCGGTGGTTACACTGAAGCTTTCTTT. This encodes CATGGYTEAFF.

CDR3 region: CASSYGPRGDLSGNTIYF. CDR3 in DNA: TGTGCCAGCAGCTACGGACCCAGGGGGGACCTCTCTGGAAACACCATATATTTT. The chain joins TRBV5-6 to TRBJ1-3; the match to TRBD1 covers 7 bases. Trimming took 3 bases from V and 0 from J; bases not matched to a gene: 12. Germline-derived CDR1 and CDR2 are SGHDT and YYEEEE. This CDR3 contains 18 residues.

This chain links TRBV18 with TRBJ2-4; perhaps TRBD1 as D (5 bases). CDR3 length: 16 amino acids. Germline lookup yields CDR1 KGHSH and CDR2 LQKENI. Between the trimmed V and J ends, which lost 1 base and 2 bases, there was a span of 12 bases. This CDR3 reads CASSPQLRQTKNIQYF. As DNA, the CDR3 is TGTGCCAGCTCACCACAGCTCCGACAGACCAAAAACATTCAGTACTTC.

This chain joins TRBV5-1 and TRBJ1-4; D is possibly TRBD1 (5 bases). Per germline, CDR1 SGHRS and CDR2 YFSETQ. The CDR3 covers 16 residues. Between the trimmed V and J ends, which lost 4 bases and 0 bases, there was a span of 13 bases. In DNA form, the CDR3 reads TGCGCCAGCAGCGGTGCCGGAGGGGCAACTAATGAAAAACTGTTTTTT. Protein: CASSGAGGATNEKLFF.

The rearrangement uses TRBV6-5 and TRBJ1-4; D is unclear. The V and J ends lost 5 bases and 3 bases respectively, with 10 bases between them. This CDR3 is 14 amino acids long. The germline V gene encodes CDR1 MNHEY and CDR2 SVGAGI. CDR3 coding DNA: TGTGCCAGCAGTACCGGTGGTTCTAATGAAAAACTGTTTTTT. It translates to CASSTGGSNEKLFF.

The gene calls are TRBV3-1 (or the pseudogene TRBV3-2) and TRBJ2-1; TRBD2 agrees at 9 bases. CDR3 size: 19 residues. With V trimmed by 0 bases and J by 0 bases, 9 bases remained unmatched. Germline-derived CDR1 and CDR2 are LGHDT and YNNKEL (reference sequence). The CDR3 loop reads CASSQEQTSGLSSYNEQFF. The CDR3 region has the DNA TGTGCCAGCAGCCAAGAACAGACTAGCGGACTCAGCTCCTACAATGAGCAGTTCTTC.

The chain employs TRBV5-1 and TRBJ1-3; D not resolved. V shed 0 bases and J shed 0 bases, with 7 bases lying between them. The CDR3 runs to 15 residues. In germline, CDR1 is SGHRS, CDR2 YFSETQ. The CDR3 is CASSLAEYSGNTIYF. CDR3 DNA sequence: TGCGCCAGCAGCTTGGCGGAGTACTCTGGAAACACCATATATTTT.

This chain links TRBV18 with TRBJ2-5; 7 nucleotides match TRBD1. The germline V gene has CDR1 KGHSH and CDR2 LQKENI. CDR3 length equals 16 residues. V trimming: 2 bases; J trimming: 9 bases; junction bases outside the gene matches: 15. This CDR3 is CASSPSEGALIVSQYF. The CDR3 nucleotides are TGTGCCAGCTCACCATCCGAGGGGGCGCTTATTGTGTCCCAGTACTTC. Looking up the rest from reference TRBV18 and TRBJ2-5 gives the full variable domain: NAGVMQNPRHLVRRRGQEARLRCSPMKGHSHVYWYRQLPEEGLKFMVYLQKENIIDESGMPKERFSAEFPKEGPSILRIQQVVRGDSAAYFCASSPSEGALIVSQYFGPGTRLLVL.

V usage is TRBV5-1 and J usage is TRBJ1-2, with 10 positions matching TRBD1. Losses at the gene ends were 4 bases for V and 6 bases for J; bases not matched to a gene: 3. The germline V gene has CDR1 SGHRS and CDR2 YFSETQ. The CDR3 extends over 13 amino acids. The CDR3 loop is CASSPGQGDGYTF. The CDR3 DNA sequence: TGCGCCAGCAGCCCCGGACAGGGGGATGGCTACACCTTC.

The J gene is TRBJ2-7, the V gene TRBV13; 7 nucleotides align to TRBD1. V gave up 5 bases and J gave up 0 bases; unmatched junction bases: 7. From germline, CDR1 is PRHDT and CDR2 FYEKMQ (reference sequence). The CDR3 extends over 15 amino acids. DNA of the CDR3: TGTGCCAGCAGCCGGACAGGTAAACTCTCCTACGAGCAGTACTTC. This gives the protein CASSRTGKLSYEQYF.

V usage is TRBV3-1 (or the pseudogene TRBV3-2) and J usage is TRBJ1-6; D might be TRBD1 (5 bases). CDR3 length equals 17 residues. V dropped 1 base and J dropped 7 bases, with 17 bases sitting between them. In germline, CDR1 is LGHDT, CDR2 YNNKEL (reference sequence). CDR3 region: CASSQGGGGRGNSPLHF. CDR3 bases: TGTGCCAGCAGCCAAGGGGGCGGAGGCCGGGGGAATTCACCCCTCCACTTT.

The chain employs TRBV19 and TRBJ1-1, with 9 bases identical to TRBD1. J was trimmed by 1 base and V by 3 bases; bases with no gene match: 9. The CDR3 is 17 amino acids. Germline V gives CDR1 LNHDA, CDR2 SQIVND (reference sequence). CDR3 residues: CASSIGTGMGTNTEAFF. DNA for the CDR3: TGTGCCAGTAGTATCGGGACAGGGATGGGAACGAACACTGAAGCTTTCTTT.

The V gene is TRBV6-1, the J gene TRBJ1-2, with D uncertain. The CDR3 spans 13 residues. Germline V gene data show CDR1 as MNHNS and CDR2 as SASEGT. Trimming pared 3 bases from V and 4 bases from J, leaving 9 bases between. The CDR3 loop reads CASSEEGTYGYTF. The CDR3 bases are TGTGCCAGCAGTGAGGAGGGCACCTATGGCTACACCTTC.

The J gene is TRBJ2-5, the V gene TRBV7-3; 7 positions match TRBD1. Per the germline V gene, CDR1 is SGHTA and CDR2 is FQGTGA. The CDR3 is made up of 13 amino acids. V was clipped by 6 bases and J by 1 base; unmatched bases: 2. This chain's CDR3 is CASRGTAQETQYF. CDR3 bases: TGTGCCAGCAGGGGGACAGCCCAAGAGACCCAGTACTTC. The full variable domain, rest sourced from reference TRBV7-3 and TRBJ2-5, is GAGVSQTPSNKVTEKGKYVELRCDPISGHTALYWYRQSLGQGPEFLIYFQGTGAADDSGLPNDRFFAVRPEGSVSTLKIQRTERGDSAVYLCASRGTAQETQYFGPGTRLLVL.

CDR3 residues: CSVVTGSRQPQHF. CDR3 sequence (DNA): TGCAGCGTAGTTACAGGGTCTAGGCAGCCCCAGCATTTT. The gene calls are TRBV29-1 and TRBJ1-5; D is possibly TRBD1 (6 bases). The CDR3 length is 13 residues. V was cut by 6 bases and J by 7 bases, with 16 bases left in between. Germline CDR1 SQVTM, CDR2 ANQGSEA.

The DNA for the CDR3 is TGTGCCAGCAGCTTAGAGATCCGGTCACCCCTCCACTTT. This codes for CASSLEIRSPLHF. J is TRBJ1-6 and V is TRBV7-6, with D uncertain. The V end lost 1 base, the J end lost 10 bases, and 8 bases lay between the germline ends. The CDR3 runs 13 residues. CDR1 is SGHVS and CDR2 is FNYEAQ in the germline V gene.

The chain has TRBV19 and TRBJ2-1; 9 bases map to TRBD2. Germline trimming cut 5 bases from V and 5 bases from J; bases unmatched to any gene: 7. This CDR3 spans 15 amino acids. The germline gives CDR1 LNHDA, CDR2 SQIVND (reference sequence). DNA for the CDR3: TGTGCCAGTAGTCCCCCGGGACTAGCCCACAATGAGCAGTTCTTC. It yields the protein CASSPPGLAHNEQFF.

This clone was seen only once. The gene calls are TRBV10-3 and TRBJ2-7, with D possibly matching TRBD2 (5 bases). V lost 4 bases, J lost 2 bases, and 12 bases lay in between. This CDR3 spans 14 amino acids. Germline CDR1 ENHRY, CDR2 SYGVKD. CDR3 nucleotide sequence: TGTGCCATCAGTGCGAGGGATTCCCCCTACGAGCAGTACTTC. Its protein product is CAISARDSPYEQYF.

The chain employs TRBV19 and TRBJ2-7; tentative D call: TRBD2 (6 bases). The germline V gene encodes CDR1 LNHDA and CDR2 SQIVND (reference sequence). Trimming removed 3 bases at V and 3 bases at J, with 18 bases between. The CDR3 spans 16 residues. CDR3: CASSISWQAGNYEQYF. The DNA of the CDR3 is TGTGCCAGTAGTATCAGCTGGCAGGCGGGAAACTACGAGCAGTACTTC.

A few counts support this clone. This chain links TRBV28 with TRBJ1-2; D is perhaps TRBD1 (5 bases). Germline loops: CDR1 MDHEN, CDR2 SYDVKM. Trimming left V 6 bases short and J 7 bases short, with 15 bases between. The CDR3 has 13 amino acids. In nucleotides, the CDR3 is TGTGCCAGCAGCCAGATAGGGGTTGGTGGCTACACCTTC. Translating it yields CASSQIGVGGYTF.

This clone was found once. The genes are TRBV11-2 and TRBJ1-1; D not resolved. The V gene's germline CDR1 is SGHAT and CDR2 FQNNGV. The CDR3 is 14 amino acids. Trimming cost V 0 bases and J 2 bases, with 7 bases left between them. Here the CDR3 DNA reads TGTGCCAGCAGCTTAGATCCCCAAAACACTGAAGCTTTCTTT. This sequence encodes CASSLDPQNTEAFF.